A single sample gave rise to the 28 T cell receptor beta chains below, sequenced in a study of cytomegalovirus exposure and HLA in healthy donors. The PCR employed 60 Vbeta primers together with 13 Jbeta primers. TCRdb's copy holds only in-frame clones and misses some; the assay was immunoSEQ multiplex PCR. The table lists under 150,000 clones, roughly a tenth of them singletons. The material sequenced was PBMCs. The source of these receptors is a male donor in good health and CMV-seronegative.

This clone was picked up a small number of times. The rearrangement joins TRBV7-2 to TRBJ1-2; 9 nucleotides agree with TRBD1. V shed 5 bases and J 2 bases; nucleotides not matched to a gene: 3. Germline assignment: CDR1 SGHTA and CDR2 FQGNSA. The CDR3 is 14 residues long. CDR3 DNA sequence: TGTGCCAGCAGCGTGGACAGGGGAAACTATGGCTACACCTTC. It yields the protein CASSVDRGNYGYTF.

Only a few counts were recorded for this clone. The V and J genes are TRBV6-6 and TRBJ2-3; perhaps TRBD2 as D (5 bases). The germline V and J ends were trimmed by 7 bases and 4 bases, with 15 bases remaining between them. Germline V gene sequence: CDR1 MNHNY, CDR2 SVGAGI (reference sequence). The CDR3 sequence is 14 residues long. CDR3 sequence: CASILGVKADTQYF. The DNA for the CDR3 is TGTGCCAGCATCCTCGGGGTTAAGGCAGATACGCAGTATTTT.

The CDR3 protein is CASSPITGSGGFYEQYF. The DNA for the CDR3 is TGTGCCAGCAGCCCCATCACAGGGAGCGGGGGCTTCTACGAGCAGTACTTC. This chain uses TRBV9 with TRBJ2-7; 8 bases fit TRBD2. The CDR3 has 17 amino acids. CDR1 and CDR2 (germline): SGDLS, YYNGEE. J gave up 3 bases and V 4 bases, and 15 bases lay outside the gene matches.

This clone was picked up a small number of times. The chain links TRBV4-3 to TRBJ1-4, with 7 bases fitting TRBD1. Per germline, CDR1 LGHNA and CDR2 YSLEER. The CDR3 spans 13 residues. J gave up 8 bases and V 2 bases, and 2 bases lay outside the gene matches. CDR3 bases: TGCGCCAGCAGCCAAAGCAGGGGGGAAAAACTGTTTTTT. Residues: CASSQSRGEKLFF.

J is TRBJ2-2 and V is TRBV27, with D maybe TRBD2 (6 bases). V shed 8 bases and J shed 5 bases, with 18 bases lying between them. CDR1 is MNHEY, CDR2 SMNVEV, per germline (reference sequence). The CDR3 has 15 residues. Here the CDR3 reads CASGLRGETTGELFF. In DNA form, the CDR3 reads TGTGCCAGCGGCTTGCGCGGGGAGACGACCGGGGAGCTGTTTTTT.

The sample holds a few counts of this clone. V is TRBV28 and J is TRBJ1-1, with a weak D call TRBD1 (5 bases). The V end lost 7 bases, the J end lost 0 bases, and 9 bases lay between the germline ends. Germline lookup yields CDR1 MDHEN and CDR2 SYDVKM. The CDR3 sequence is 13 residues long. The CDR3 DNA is TGTGCCAGCACATACAGGATGAACACTGAAGCTTTCTTT. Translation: CASTYRMNTEAFF. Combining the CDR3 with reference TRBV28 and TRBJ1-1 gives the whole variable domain DVKVTQSSRYLVKRTGEKVFLECVQDMDHENMFWYRQDPGLGLRLIYFSYDVKMKEKGDIPEGYSVSREKKERFSLILESASTNQTSMYLCASTYRMNTEAFFGQGTRLTVV.

CDR3 amino acids: CASSTGQASYEQYF. The CDR3 DNA follows: TGTGCCAGCTCAACAGGACAGGCGAGCTACGAGCAGTACTTC. The rearrangement joins TRBV18 to TRBJ2-7, with 7 bases fitting TRBD1. Trimming cost V 5 bases and J 3 bases; bases outside gene matches: 7. Per the germline V gene, CDR1 is KGHSH and CDR2 is LQKENI. The length of the CDR3 is 14 residues. Filled out from reference TRBV18 and TRBJ2-7, the complete variable domain reads NAGVMQNPRHLVRRRGQEARLRCSPMKGHSHVYWYRQLPEEGLKFMVYLQKENIIDESGMPKERFSAEFPKEGPSILRIQQVVRGDSAAYFCASSTGQASYEQYFGPGTRLTVT.

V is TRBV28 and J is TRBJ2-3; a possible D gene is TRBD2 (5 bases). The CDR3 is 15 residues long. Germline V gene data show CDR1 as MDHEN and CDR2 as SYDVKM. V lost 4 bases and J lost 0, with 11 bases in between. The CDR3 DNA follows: TGTGCCAGCAGTTCGAGGGATCCTAGCACAGATACGCAGTATTTT. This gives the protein CASSSRDPSTDTQYF.

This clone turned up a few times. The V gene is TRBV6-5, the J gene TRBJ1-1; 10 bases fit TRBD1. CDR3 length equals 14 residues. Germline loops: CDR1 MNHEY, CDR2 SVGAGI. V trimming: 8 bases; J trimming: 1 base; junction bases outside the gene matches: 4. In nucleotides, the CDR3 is TGTGCCAGCCACAGGACAGGGGGGAACACTGAAGCTTTCTTT. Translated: CASHRTGGNTEAFF.

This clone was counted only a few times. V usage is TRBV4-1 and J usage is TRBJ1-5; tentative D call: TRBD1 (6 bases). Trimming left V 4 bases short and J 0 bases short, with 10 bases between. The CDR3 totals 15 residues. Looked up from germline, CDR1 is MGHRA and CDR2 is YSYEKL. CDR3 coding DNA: TGCGCCAGCAGCCGACAGGCGGGTAGCAATCAGCCCCAGCATTTT. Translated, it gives CASSRQAGSNQPQHF.

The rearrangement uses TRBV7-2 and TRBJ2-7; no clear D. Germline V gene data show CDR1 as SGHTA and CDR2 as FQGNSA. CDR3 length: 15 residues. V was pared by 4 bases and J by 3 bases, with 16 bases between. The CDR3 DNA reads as TGTGCCAGCAGCTCTAGTAGTAAACTCAACTACGAGCAGTACTTC. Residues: CASSSSSKLNYEQYF. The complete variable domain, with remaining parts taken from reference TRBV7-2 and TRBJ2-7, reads GAGVSQSPSNKVTEKGKDVELRCDPISGHTALYWYRQSLGQGLEFLIYFQGNSAPDKSGLPSDRFSAERTGGSVSTLTIQRTQQEDSAVYLCASSSSSKLNYEQYFGPGTRLTVT.

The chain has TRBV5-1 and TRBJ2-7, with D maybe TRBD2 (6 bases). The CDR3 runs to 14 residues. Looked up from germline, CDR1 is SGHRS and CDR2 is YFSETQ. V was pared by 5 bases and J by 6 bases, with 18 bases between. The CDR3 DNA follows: TGCGCCAGCAGTCAGACTGGAGGGGAGAGCGAGCAGTACTTC. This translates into CASSQTGGESEQYF.

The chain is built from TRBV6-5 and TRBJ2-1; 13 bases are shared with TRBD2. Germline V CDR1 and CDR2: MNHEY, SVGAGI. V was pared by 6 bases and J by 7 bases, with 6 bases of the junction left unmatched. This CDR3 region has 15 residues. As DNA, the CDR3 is TGTGCCAGCAGCCCGGGACTAGCGGGGAGGAATGAGCAGTTCTTC. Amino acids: CASSPGLAGRNEQFF.

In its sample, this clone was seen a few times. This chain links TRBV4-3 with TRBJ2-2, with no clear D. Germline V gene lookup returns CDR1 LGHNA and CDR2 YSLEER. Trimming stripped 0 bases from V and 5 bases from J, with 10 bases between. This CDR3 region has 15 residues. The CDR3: CASSQESVSTGELFF. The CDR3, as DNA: TGCGCCAGCAGCCAAGAATCGGTCTCTACCGGGGAGCTGTTTTTT.

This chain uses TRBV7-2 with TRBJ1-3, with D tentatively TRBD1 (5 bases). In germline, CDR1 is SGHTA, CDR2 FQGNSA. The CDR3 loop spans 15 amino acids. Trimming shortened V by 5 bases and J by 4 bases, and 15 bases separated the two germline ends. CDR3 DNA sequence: TGTGCCAGCAGCCCCCCGGGGAGGGGAGGAAACACCATATATTTT. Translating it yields CASSPPGRGGNTIYF.

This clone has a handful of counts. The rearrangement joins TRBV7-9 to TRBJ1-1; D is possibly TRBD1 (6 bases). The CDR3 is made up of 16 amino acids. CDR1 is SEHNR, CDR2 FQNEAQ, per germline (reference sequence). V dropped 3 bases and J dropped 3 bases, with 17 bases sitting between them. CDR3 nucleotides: TGTGCCAGCAGCTTTTCCGTCGGACAGAGGGACACTGAAGCTTTCTTT. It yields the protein CASSFSVGQRDTEAFF.

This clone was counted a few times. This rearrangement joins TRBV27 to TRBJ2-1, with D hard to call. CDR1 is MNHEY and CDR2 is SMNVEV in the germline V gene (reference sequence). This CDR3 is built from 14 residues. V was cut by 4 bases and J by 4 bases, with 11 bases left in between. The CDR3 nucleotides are TGTGCCAGCAGTTACTCCGGGTCATACAATGAGCAGTTCTTC. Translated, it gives CASSYSGSYNEQFF.

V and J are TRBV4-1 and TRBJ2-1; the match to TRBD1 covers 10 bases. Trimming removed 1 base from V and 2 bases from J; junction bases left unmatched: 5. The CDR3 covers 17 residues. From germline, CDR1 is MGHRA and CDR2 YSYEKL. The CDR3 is CASSQAPGQGTYNEQFF. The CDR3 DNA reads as TGCGCCAGCAGCCAAGCTCCGGGACAGGGGACCTACAATGAGCAGTTCTTC.

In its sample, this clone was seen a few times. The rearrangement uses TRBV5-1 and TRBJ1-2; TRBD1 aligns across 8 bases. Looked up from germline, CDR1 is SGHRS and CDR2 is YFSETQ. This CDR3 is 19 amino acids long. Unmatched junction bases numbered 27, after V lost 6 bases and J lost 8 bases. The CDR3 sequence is CASTFSAGTGTGLSGGYTF. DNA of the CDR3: TGCGCCAGCACCTTTAGTGCGGGAACCGGGACAGGCCTTTCGGGGGGCTACACCTTC.

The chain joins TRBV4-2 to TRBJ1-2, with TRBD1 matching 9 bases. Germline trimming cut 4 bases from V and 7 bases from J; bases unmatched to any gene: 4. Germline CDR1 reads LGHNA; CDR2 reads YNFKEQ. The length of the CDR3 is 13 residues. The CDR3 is CASSREDRGGYTF. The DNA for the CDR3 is TGTGCCAGCAGCCGAGAGGACAGGGGTGGCTACACCTTC.

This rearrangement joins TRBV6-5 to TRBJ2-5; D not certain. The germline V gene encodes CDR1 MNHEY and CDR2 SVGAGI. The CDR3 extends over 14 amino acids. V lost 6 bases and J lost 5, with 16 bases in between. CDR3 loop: CASSQPGALETQYF. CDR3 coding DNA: TGTGCCAGCAGCCAACCAGGTGCTCTGGAGACCCAGTACTTC.

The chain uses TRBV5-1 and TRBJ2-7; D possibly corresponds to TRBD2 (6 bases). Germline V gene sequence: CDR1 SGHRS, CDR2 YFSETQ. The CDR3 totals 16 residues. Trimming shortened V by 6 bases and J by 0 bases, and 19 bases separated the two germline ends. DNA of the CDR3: TGCGCCAGCACCCCCATGATCAACGGGAGCTCCTACGAGCAGTACTTC. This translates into CASTPMINGSSYEQYF.

The CDR3 DNA sequence: TGTGCCAGCATCCCGAGCGGGGGGCCTCAAGAGACCCAGTACTTC. It yields the protein CASIPSGGPQETQYF. V and J are TRBV7-2 and TRBJ2-5, with 9 bases fitting TRBD2. V was clipped by 7 bases and J by 2 bases; unmatched bases: 8. The CDR3 contains 15 residues. The germline CDR1 and CDR2 sequences are SGHTA and FQGNSA.

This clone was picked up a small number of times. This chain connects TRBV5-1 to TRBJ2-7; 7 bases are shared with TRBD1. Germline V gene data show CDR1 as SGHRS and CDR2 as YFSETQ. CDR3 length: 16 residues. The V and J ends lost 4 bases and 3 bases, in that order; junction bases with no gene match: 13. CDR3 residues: CASSPGQHQILYEQYF. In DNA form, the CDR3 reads TGCGCCAGCAGCCCGGGACAGCATCAGATCCTCTACGAGCAGTACTTC. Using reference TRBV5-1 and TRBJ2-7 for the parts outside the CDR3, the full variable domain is KAGVTQTPRYLIKTRGQQVTLSCSPISGHRSVSWYQQTPGQGLQFLFEYFSETQRNKGNFPGRFSGRQFSNSRSEMNVSTLELGDSALYLCASSPGQHQILYEQYFGPGTRLTVT.

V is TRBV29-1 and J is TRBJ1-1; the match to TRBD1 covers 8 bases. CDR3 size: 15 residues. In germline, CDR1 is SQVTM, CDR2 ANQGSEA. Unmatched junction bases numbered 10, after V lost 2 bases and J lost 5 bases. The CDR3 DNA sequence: TGCAGCGTTGAACGGGAGGACAGGGTAAAGACTGAAGCTTTCTTT. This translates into CSVEREDRVKTEAFF. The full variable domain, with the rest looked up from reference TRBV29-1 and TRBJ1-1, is SAVISQKPSRDICQRGTSLTIQCQVDSQVTMMFWYRQQPGQSLTLIATANQGSEATYESGFVIDKFPISRPNLTFSTLTVSNMSPEDSSIYLCSVEREDRVKTEAFFGQGTRLTVV.

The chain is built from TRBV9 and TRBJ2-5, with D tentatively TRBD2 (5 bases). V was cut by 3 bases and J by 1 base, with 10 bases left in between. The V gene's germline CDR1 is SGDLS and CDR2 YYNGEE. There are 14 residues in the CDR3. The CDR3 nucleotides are TGTGCCAGCAGCGCTGATCGGGGCCAAGAGACCCAGTACTTC. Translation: CASSADRGQETQYF.

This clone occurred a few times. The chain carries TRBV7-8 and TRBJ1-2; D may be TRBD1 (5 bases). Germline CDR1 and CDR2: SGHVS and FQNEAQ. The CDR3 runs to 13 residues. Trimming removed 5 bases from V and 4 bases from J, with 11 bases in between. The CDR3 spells CASSRDFIYGYTF. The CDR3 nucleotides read TGTGCCAGCAGCCGGGACTTCATCTATGGCTACACCTTC.

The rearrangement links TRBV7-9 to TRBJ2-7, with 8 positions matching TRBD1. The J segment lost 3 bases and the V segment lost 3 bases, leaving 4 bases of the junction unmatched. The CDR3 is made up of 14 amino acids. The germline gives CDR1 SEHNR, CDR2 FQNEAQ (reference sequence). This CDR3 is CASSLTGDIYEQYF. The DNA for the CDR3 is TGTGCCAGCAGCTTGACAGGGGACATCTACGAGCAGTACTTC.